These 11 T cell receptor beta chains were all obtained from the same sample, sequenced in a study of blood T cell repertoires in COVID-19. Sequencing used immunoSEQ multiplex PCR; TCRdb keeps in-frame clones, though not all of them. The sample has under 300,000 clones, 86% seen once. The sample comprised peripheral blood. The receptors were gathered from a man younger than 30 with active or convalescent COVID-19.

V gene TRBV7-3 combines with J gene TRBJ2-1, with TRBD2 as a possible D gene (6 bases). The CDR3 has 15 amino acids. V gave up 0 bases and J gave up 7 bases, with 13 bases separating them. From germline, CDR1 is SGHTA and CDR2 FQGTGA. DNA of the CDR3: TGTGCCAGCAGCTTAACCAGCGGGCAACTTAATGAGCAGTTCTTC. Protein sequence: CASSLTSGQLNEQFF. The variable domain in full, completed from reference TRBV7-3 and TRBJ2-1, reads GAGVSQTPSNKVTEKGKYVELRCDPISGHTALYWYRQSLGQGPEFLIYFQGTGAADDSGLPNDRFFAVRPEGSVSTLKIQRTERGDSAVYLCASSLTSGQLNEQFFGPGTRLTVL.

The V gene is TRBV6-5, the J gene TRBJ2-1; D might be TRBD1 (6 bases). V lost 2 bases to trimming and J lost 15 bases, with 8 bases between them. Per the germline V gene, CDR1 is MNHEY and CDR2 is SVGAGI. The CDR3 has 10 amino acids. The CDR3 is CASSYGDTFF. The DNA for the CDR3 is TGTGCCAGCAGTTACGGGGACACGTTCTTC.

This chain uses TRBV12-5 with TRBJ2-7; no clear D gene. CDR3 length equals 14 residues. Germline CDR1 and CDR2: LGHNT and FRNRAP. Between the trimmed V and J ends, which lost 1 base and 0 bases, there was a span of 7 bases. The CDR3 is CASGLALGSYEQYF. CDR3 in DNA: TGTGCTAGTGGTTTGGCCCTCGGCTCCTACGAGCAGTACTTC.

The V and J genes are TRBV2 and TRBJ2-5; TRBD1 is a possible D gene (6 bases). Trimming cost V 7 bases and J 0 bases, with 9 bases left between them. This CDR3 is built from 13 residues. CDR1 and CDR2 (germline): SNHLY, FYNNEI. In DNA form, the CDR3 reads TGTGCCAGCACGAGGACAGACCAAGAGACCCAGTACTTC. Encoded protein: CASTRTDQETQYF.

The V gene is TRBV5-6, the J gene TRBJ1-5; D is uncertain. This CDR3 has 16 residues. Trimming pared 4 bases from V and 5 bases from J, leaving 19 bases between. Germline loops: CDR1 SGHDT, CDR2 YYEEEE. The CDR3 nucleotides read TGTGCCAGCAGCAGATTGGGAAGCGGAGGACATCAGCCCCAGCATTTT. Its protein product is CASSRLGSGGHQPQHF.

The rearrangement links TRBV2 to TRBJ1-5; unclear D gene. The length of the CDR3 is 13 residues. With 10 bases removed from V and 2 bases from J, the gap between germline ends came to 12 bases. Germline values: CDR1 SNHLY, CDR2 FYNNEI. For the CDR3, the DNA is TGTGCCACCAAACTAGAGGGCAATCAGCCCCAGCATTTT. Translating gives CATKLEGNQPQHF.

The rearrangement links TRBV28 to TRBJ1-2; no reliable D call. This CDR3 region has 13 residues. The germline CDR1 and CDR2 sequences are MDHEN and SYDVKM. Trimming removed 2 bases from V and 5 bases from J, with 9 bases in between. Here the CDR3 reads CASSLGPGYGYTF. CDR3 nucleotide sequence: TGTGCCAGCAGTTTAGGGCCGGGGTATGGCTACACCTTC.

This CDR3 reads CASSLTTGQYQETQYF. The CDR3, as DNA: TGTGCCAGCAGTTTAACTACGGGACAGTACCAAGAGACCCAGTACTTC. This chain uses TRBV28 with TRBJ2-5, with 7 bases identical to TRBD1. Germline lookup yields CDR1 MDHEN and CDR2 SYDVKM. CDR3 length: 16 amino acids. V was pared by 2 bases and J by 0 bases, with 6 bases of the junction left unmatched.

The chain has TRBV5-1 and TRBJ1-1; 8 positions match TRBD1. This CDR3 is built from 15 residues. Trimming at V came to 0 bases and at J to 6 bases, leaving 7 bases not matched to a gene. The germline V gene encodes CDR1 SGHRS and CDR2 YFSETQ. The CDR3 nucleotides read TGCGCCAGCAGCTTGGAGGCAGGGGGCTTCTCTGAAGCTTTCTTT. Translation: CASSLEAGGFSEAFF.

The genes are TRBV19 and TRBJ2-2; TRBD2 aligns across 11 bases. Germline V gene lookup returns CDR1 LNHDA and CDR2 SQIVND (reference sequence). There are 16 residues in the CDR3. The trim removed 1 base at V and 6 bases at J, leaving 4 bases unmatched. CDR3 region: CASSIGGSGRAGELFF. The CDR3, as DNA: TGTGCCAGTAGTATAGGTGGTAGCGGGAGGGCCGGGGAGCTGTTTTTT.

This clone was counted a few times. The rearrangement uses TRBV7-2 and TRBJ1-2; no definite D call. V was shortened by 1 base and J by 1 base, with 10 bases between the two germline ends. There are 15 residues in the CDR3. Germline CDR1 and CDR2: SGHTA and FQGNSA. In DNA, the CDR3 is TGTGCCAGCAGCTTAGACGCACTTTATAACTATGGCTACACCTTC. Protein: CASSLDALYNYGYTF.